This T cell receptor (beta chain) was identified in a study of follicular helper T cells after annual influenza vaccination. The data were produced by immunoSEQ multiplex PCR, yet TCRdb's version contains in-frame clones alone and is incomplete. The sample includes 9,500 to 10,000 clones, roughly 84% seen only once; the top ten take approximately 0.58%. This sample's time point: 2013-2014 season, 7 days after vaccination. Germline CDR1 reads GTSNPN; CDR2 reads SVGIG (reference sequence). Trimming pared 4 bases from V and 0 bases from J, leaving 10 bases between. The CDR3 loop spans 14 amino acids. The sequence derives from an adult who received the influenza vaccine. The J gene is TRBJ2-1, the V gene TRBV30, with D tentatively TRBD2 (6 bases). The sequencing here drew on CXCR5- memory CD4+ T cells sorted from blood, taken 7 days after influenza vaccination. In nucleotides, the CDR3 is TGTGCCTGGACGGGGGATACCTCCTACAATGAGCAGTTCTTC. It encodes CAWTGDTSYNEQFF.